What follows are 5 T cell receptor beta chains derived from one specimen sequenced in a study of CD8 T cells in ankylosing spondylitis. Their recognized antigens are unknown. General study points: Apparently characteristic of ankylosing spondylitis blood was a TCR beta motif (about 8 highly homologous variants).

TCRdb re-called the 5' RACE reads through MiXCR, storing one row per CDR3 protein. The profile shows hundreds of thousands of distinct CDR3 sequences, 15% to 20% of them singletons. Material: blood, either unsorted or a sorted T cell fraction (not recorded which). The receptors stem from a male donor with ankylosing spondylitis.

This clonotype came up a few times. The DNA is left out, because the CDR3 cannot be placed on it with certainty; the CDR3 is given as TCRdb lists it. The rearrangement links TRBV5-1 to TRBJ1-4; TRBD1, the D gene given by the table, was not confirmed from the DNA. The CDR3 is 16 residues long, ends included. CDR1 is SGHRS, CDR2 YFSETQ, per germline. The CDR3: CASSFGPGATNEKLFF.

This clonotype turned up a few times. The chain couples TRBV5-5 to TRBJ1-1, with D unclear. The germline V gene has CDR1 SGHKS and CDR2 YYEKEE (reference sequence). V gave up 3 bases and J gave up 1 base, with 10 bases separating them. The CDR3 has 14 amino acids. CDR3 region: CASSYPFENTEAFF. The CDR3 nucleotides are TGTGCCAGCAGCTACCCTTTTGAGAACACTGAAGCTTTCTTT.

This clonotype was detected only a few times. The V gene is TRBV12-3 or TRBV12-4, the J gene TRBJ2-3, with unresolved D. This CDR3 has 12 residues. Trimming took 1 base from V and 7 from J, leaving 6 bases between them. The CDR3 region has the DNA TGTGCCAGCAGTTTAGGGATCCATACGCAGTATTTT. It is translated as CASSLGIHTQYF.

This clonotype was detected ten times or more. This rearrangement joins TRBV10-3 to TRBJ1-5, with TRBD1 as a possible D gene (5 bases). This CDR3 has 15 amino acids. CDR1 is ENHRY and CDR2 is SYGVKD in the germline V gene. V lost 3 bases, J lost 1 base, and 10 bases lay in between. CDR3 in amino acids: CAISDKGTSNQPQHF. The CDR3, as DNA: TGTGCCATCAGTGATAAGGGGACGAGCAATCAGCCCCAGCATTTT.

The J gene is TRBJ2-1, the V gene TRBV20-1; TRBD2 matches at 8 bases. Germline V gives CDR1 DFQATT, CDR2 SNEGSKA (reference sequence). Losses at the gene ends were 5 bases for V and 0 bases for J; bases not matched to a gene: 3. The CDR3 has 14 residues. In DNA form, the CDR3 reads TGCAGTGCTGCCAGCGGGAGCTCCTACAATGAGCAGTTCTTC. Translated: CSAASGSSYNEQFF.